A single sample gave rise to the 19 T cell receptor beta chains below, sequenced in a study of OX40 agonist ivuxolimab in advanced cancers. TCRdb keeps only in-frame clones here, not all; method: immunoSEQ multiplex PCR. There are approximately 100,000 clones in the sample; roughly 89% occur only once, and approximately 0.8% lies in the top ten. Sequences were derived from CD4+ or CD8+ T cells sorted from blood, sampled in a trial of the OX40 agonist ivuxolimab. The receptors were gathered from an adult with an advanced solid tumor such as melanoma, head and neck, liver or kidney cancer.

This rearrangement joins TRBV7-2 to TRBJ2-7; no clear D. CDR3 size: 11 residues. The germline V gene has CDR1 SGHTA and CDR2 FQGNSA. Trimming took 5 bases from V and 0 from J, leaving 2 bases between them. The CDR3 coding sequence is TGTGCCAGCAGCCGCTCCTACGAGCAGTACTTC. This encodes CASSRSYEQYF.

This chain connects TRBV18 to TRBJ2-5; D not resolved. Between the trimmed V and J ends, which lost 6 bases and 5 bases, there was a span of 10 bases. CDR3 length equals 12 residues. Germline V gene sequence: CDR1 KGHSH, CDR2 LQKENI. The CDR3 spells CASSQQVETQYF. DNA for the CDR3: TGTGCCAGCTCGCAACAAGTGGAGACCCAGTACTTC.

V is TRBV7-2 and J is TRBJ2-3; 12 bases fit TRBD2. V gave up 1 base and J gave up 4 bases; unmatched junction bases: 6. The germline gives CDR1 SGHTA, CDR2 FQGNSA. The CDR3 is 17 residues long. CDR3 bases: TGTGCCAGCAGCTTAGGTCTAGCGGGGGGGCAGGCAGATACGCAGTATTTT. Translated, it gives CASSLGLAGGQADTQYF.

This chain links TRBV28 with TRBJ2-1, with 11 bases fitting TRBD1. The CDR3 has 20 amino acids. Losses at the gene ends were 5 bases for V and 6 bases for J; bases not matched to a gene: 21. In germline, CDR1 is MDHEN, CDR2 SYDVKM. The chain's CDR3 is CASSTSSLKDRGLKGNEQFF. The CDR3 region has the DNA TGTGCCAGCAGTACGTCTAGCCTCAAGGACAGGGGGCTAAAAGGCAATGAGCAGTTCTTC.

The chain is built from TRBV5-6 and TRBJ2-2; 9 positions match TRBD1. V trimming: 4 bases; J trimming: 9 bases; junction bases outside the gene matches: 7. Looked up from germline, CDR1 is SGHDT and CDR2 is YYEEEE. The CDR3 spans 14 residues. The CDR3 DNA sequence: TGTGCCAGCAGCCCTGGGACAGGGTACCGGGAGCTGTTTTTT. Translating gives CASSPGTGYRELFF.

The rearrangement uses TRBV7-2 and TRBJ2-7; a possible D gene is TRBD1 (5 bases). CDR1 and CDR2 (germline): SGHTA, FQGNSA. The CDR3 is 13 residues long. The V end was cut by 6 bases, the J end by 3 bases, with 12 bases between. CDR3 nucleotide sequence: TGTGCCAGCAGAAAGGGAACAGGCTACGAGCAGTACTTC. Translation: CASRKGTGYEQYF. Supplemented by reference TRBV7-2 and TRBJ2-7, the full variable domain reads GAGVSQSPSNKVTEKGKDVELRCDPISGHTALYWYRQSLGQGLEFLIYFQGNSAPDKSGLPSDRFSAERTGGSVSTLTIQRTQQEDSAVYLCASRKGTGYEQYFGPGTRLTVT.

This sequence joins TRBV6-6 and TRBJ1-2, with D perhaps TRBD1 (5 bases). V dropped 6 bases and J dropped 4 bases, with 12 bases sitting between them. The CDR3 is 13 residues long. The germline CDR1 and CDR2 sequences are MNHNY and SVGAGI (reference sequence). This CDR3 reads CASRPRDRYGYTF. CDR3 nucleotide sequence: TGTGCCAGCAGACCCAGGGACCGCTATGGCTACACCTTC.

The DNA for the CDR3 is TGCGCCAGCAGCTTCCCCCCCGGGACAGAGCCTATTCAGCCCCAGCATTTT. This encodes CASSFPPGTEPIQPQHF. The V call is TRBV5-1, the J call TRBJ1-5, with TRBD1 matching 7 bases. Trimming at V came to 2 bases and at J to 6 bases, leaving 14 bases not matched to a gene. The CDR3 is 17 residues long. The germline CDR1 and CDR2 sequences are SGHRS and YFSETQ.

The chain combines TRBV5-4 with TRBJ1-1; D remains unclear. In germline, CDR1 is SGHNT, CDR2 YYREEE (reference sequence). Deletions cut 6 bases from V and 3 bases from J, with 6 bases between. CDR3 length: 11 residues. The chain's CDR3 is CASMQYTEAFF. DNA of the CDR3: TGTGCCAGCATGCAGTACACTGAAGCTTTCTTT.

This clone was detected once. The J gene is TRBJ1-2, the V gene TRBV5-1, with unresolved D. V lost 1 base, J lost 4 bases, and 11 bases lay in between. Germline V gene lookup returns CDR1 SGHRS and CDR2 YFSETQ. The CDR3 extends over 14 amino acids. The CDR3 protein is CASSLSSEFYGYTF. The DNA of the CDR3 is TGCGCCAGCAGCTTGAGTTCAGAATTCTATGGCTACACCTTC.

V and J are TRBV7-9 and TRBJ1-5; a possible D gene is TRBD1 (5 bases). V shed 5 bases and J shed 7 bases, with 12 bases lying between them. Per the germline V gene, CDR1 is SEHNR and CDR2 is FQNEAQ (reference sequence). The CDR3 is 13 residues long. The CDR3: CASSRLDSQPQHF. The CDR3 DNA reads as TGTGCCAGCAGCCGACTTGACAGCCAGCCCCAGCATTTT.

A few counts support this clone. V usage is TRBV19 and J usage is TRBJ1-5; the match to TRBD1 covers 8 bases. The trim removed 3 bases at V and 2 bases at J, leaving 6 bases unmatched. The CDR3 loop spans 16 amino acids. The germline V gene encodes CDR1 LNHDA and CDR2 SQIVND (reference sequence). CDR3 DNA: TGTGCCAGTAGTATTGCCGAGACAGGGGGCAATCAGCCCCAGCATTTT. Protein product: CASSIAETGGNQPQHF.

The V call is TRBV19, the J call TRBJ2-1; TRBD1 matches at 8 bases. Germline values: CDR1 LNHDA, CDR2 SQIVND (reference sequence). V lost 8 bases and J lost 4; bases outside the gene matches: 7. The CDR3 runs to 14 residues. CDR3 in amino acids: CASSQDRAYNEQFF. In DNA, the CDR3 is TGTGCCAGTTCACAGGACAGGGCTTACAATGAGCAGTTCTTC.

CDR3 in DNA: TGTGCCAGCTCACCGCCGGGACAGGGTGCGCAGCCCCAGCATTTT. This encodes CASSPPGQGAQPQHF. This chain uses TRBV18 with TRBJ1-5; 9 bases align to TRBD1. The germline V gene encodes CDR1 KGHSH and CDR2 LQKENI. V lost 3 bases and J lost 7; bases outside the gene matches: 7. The CDR3 extends over 15 amino acids.

CDR3 sequence (DNA): TGTGCCACCAGCAGAGATAAACTAGCGGGGGGCCGTAACGAGCAGTACTTC. The encoded protein is CATSRDKLAGGRNEQYF. V usage is TRBV15 and J usage is TRBJ2-7; TRBD2 matches 12 bases. The CDR3 totals 17 residues. Per the germline V gene, CDR1 is LNHNV and CDR2 is YYDKDF (reference sequence). Unmatched junction bases numbered 8, after V lost 0 bases and J lost 5 bases.

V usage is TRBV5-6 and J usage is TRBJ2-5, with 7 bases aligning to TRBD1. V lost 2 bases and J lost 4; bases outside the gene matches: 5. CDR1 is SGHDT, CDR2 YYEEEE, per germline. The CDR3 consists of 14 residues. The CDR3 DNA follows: TGTGCCAGCAGCTTTCAACAGGGGAGAGAGACCCAGTACTTC. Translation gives CASSFQQGRETQYF.

CDR3 in amino acids: CASSLGGLSQNTEAFF. In DNA, the CDR3 is TGTGCCAGCAGCTTGGGAGGCCTTTCCCAGAACACTGAAGCTTTCTTT. V is TRBV5-4 and J is TRBJ1-1; D unclear. The CDR3 sequence is 16 residues long. Per germline, CDR1 SGHNT and CDR2 YYREEE (reference sequence). Trimming cost V 0 bases and J 1 base, with 13 bases left between them.

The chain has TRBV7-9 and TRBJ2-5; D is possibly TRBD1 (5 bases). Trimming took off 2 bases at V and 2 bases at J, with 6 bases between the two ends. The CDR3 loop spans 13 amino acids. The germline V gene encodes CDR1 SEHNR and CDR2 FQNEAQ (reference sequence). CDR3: CASSLRQQETQYF. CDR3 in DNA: TGTGCCAGCAGCTTAAGACAGCAAGAGACCCAGTACTTC.

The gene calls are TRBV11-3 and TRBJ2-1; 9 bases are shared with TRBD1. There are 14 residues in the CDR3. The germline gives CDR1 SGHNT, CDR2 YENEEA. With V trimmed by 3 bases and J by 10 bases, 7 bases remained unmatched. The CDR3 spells CASSLTGQGREQFF. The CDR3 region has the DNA TGTGCCAGCAGCTTGACCGGACAGGGGCGGGAGCAGTTCTTC.